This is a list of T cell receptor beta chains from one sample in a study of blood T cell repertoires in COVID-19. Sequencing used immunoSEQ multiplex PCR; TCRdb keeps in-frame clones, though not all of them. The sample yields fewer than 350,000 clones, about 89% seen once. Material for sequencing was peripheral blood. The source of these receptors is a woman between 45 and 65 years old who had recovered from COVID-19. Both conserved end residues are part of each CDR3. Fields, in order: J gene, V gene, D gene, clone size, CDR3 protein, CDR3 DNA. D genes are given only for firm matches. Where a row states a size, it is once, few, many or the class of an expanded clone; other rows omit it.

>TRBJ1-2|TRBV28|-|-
CASSLSPTGYGYTF
TGTGCCAGCAGTCTTTCTCCCACAGGGTATGGCTACACCTTC
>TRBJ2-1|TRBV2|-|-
CASSQGLFRFF
TGTGCCAGCAGTCAAGGACTCTTTCGGTTCTTC
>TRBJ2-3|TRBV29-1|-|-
CSVSRGVADTQYF
TGCAGCGTCTCCAGGGGAGTTGCAGATACGCAGTATTTT
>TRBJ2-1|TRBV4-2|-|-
CASSQERADEQFF
TGTGCCAGCAGCCAAGAGCGCGCGGATGAGCAGTTCTTC
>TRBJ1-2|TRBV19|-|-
CASSMLRVINYGYTF
TGTGCCAGTAGTATGCTTCGGGTAATTAACTATGGCTACACCTTC
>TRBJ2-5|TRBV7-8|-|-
CASGGGPGTQYF
TGTGCCAGCGGGGGGGGGCCTGGGACCCAGTACTTC
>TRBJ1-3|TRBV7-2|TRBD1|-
CASSRDGTGRNTIYF
TGTGCCAGCAGCCGGGACGGGACAGGGAGAAACACCATATATTTT
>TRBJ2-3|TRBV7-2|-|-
CASSSPSVGDTQYF
TGTGCCAGCAGCTCCCCTTCCGTGGGCGATACGCAGTATTTT
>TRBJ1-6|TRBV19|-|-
CASSIDVSGSYNSPLHF
TGTGCCAGTAGTATAGATGTGTCCGGTTCCTATAATTCACCCCTCCACTTT
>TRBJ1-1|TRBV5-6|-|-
CASSLADRYEDTEAFF
TGTGCCAGCAGCTTGGCCGACAGGTATGAGGACACTGAAGCTTTCTTT
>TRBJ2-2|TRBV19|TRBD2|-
CASIGGTSPGELFF
TGTGCCAGTATCGGGGGGACGAGTCCCGGGGAGCTGTTTTTT
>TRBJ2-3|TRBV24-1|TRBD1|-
CATSDPGTGTETDTQYF
TGTGCCACCAGTGACCCTGGAACCGGGACAGAGACAGATACGCAGTATTTT
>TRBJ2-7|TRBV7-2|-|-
CASSLTSLPSSYEQYF
TGTGCCAGCAGCCTGACTAGTCTCCCGAGCTCCTACGAGCAGTACTTC
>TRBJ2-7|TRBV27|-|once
CASSFRTSSYEQYF
TGTGCCAGCAGTTTCCGGACATCCTCCTACGAGCAGTACTTC
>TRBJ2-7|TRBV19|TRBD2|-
CASSRLAGVGYEQYF
TGTGCCAGTAGCCGATTAGCGGGAGTGGGCTACGAGCAGTACTTC
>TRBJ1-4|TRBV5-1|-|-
CASSLEVDEKLFF
TGCGCCAGCAGCTTGGAAGTAGATGAAAAACTGTTTTTT
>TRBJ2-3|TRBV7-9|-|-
CASSLAGGHTDTQYF
TGTGCCAGCAGCTTAGCGGGAGGACACACAGATACGCAGTATTTT
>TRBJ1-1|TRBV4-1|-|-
CASSLYGDTEAFF
TGCGCCAGCAGCCTCTACGGGGACACTGAAGCTTTCTTT
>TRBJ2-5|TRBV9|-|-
CASSVEAGLETQYF
TGTGCCAGCAGCGTAGAGGCGGGGTTAGAGACCCAGTACTTC
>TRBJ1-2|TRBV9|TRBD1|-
CASSVQGANNGYTF
TGTGCCAGCAGCGTTCAGGGGGCCAATAATGGCTACACCTTC
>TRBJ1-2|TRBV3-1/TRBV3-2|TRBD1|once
CASSQVFLTGNYGYTF
TGTGCCAGCAGCCAAGTTTTTTTGACAGGGAACTATGGCTACACCTTC
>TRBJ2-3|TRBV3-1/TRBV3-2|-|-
CASSQRARGTQYF
TGTGCCAGCAGCCAGCGGGCCCGGGGTACGCAGTATTTT
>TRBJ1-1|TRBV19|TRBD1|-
CASTQQGRATEAFF
TGTGCCAGTACCCAACAGGGGCGGGCCACTGAAGCTTTCTTT
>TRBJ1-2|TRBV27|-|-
CASKATGPLHGYTF
TGTGCCAGCAAGGCGACTGGCCCTCTCCATGGCTACACCTTC
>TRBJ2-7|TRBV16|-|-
CASSHWTTYEQYF
TGTGCCAGCAGCCATTGGACAACCTACGAGCAGTACTTC
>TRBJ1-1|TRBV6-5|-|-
CAIQGPNTEAFF
TGTGCCATCCAGGGCCCGAACACTGAAGCTTTCTTT
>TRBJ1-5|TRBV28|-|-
CASSVTANQPQHF
TGTGCCAGCAGCGTGACAGCGAATCAGCCCCAGCATTTT
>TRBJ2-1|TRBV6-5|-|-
CASSYRVNEQFF
TGTGCCAGCAGTTATCGTGTCAATGAGCAGTTCTTC
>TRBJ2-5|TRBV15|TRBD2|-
CATSRGFGREWETQYF
TGTGCCACCAGCAGGGGGTTTGGGCGGGAGTGGGAGACCCAGTACTTC
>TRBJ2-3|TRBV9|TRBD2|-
CASSAGGGPPDTQYF
TGTGCCAGCAGCGCGGGGGGAGGGCCACCAGATACGCAGTATTTT
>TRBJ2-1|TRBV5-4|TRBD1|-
CASSGYTGQGNNEQFF
TGTGCCAGCAGCGGATATACGGGACAGGGGAACAATGAGCAGTTCTTC
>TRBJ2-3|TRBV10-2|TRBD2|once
CATSGGADTQYF
TGCGCCACCAGCGGGGGGGCAGATACGCAGTATTTT
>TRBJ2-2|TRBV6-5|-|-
CASSSSDTNTGELFF
TGTGCCAGCAGCTCCTCCGACACGAACACCGGGGAGCTGTTTTTT
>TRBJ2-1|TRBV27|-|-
CASTTWVDKPRIIIF
TGTGCCAGCACCACTTGGGTTGACAAGCCGCGAATTATTATCTTC
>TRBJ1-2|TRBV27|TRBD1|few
CASSSITGGHYGYTF
TGTGCCAGCAGTTCCATTACAGGGGGCCACTATGGCTACACCTTC
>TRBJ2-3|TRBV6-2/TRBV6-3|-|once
CASSPRERSTDTQYF
TGTGCCAGCAGTCCGCGAGAGCGGTCCACAGATACGCAGTATTTT
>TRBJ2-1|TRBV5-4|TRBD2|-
CASSRLAGVEQFF
TGTGCCAGCAGCCGACTAGCGGGAGTTGAGCAGTTCTTC
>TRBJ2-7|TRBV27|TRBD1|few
CASSRSAPIGTETYEQYF
TGTGCCAGCAGCCGATCGGCCCCCATTGGGACAGAGACCTACGAGCAGTACTTC
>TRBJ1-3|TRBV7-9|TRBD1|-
CATQGDSSGNTIYF
TGTGCCACCCAAGGGGACAGTTCTGGAAACACCATATATTTT
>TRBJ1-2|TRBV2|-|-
CASSERGSYGYTF
TGTGCCAGCAGTGAACGTGGCAGCTATGGCTACACCTTC